The 25 T cell receptor beta chains below all came from one sample that was sequenced in a study of blood T cell repertoires in COVID-19. Sequencing was performed with immunoSEQ multiplex PCR; in TCRdb, only in-frame clones are kept and a portion is missing. The table includes under 350,000 clones, about 93% detected once. Source material: peripheral blood. The receptors shown here come from a woman aged 30 to 39 with COVID-19, enrolled during active disease.

The chain has TRBV5-1 and TRBJ2-1; possible D gene TRBD2, 5 bases. V was clipped by 0 bases and J by 13 bases, with 20 bases between them. Germline CDR1 SGHRS, CDR2 YFSETQ. The CDR3 length is 15 residues. CDR3 DNA: TGCGCCAGCAGCTTGGTTGGGTCAGCGGTCGGGCGTCAGTTCTTC. Protein product: CASSLVGSAVGRQFF.

This chain links TRBV9 with TRBJ2-1; 7 bases map to TRBD2. The CDR3 is 16 amino acids. Per germline, CDR1 SGDLS and CDR2 YYNGEE. V shed 0 bases and J 1 base; nucleotides not matched to a gene: 4. The CDR3 DNA is TGTGCCAGCAGCGTAGCTCCTAGCGGTTCCTACAATGAGCAGTTCTTC. Amino acid sequence: CASSVAPSGSYNEQFF.

The chain is built from TRBV7-3 and TRBJ2-1; TRBD1 matches at 9 bases. This CDR3 is built from 17 residues. The V gene end was trimmed by 5 bases and the J gene end by 10 bases; junction bases not matched to a gene: 18. Germline CDR1 reads SGHTA; CDR2 reads FQGTGA. In DNA, the CDR3 is TGTGCCAGCAGCGCCCCTTTTGGGGGACAGGGCTCACGGGAGCAGTTCTTC. This encodes CASSAPFGGQGSREQFF. The full variable domain, in which reference TRBV7-3 and TRBJ2-1 provide the parts outside the CDR3, is GAGVSQTPSNKVTEKGKYVELRCDPISGHTALYWYRQSLGQGPEFLIYFQGTGAADDSGLPNDRFFAVRPEGSVSTLKIQRTERGDSAVYLCASSAPFGGQGSREQFFGPGTRLTVL.

The chain is built from TRBV29-1 and TRBJ1-4; TRBD1 matches at 9 bases. Losses at the gene ends were 2 bases for V and 8 bases for J; bases not matched to a gene: 3. Germline V lookup: CDR1 SQVTM, CDR2 ANQGSEA. The CDR3 has 13 amino acids. CDR3 region: CSVEKGQGEKLFF. CDR3 nucleotide sequence: TGCAGCGTTGAAAAAGGACAGGGGGAAAAACTGTTTTTT.

The rearrangement joins TRBV29-1 to TRBJ1-3; 10 bases match TRBD1. CDR1 and CDR2 (germline): SQVTM, ANQGSEA. There are 14 residues in the CDR3. Unmatched junction bases numbered 2, after V lost 4 bases and J lost 2 bases. CDR3 bases: TGCAGCGTTGGGGACAGGGGTCCTGGAAACACCATATATTTT. Translated: CSVGDRGPGNTIYF.

V gene TRBV24-1 combines with J gene TRBJ2-1; 14 bases fit TRBD2. The CDR3 has 16 amino acids. CDR1 is KGHDR, CDR2 SFDVKD, per germline. Losses at the gene ends were 3 bases for V and 5 bases for J; bases not matched to a gene: 2. The CDR3 DNA reads as TGTGCCACCAGTGATCCGGGACTAGCGGGAGACAATGAGCAGTTCTTC. Its protein product is CATSDPGLAGDNEQFF.

CDR3: CASRGRTGVGDTQYF. DNA of the CDR3: TGTGCCAGCAGGGGCCGGACAGGGGTGGGAGATACGCAGTATTTT. V and J are TRBV7-2 and TRBJ2-3, with 9 bases aligning to TRBD1. The CDR3 is 15 residues long. From germline, CDR1 is SGHTA and CDR2 FQGNSA. The trim removed 6 bases at V and 5 bases at J, leaving 9 bases unmatched.

V gene TRBV6-2 or TRBV6-3 combines with J gene TRBJ1-5; 7 nucleotides agree with TRBD1. V was clipped by 2 bases and J by 6 bases; unmatched bases: 4. CDR1 is MNHEY and CDR2 is SVGEGT in the germline V gene. The CDR3 is 14 amino acids. CDR3 nucleotide sequence: TGTGCCAGCAGTTACCCGGACAGGCGTCAGCCCCAGCATTTT. Translation: CASSYPDRRQPQHF.

The chain links TRBV25-1 to TRBJ2-2; 7 bases agree with TRBD1. V lost 8 bases and J lost 6; bases outside the gene matches: 3. The CDR3 is 12 amino acids. The V gene's germline CDR1 is MGHDK and CDR2 SYGVNS. This chain's CDR3 is CASQTGAGELFF. DNA for the CDR3: TGTGCCAGCCAAACAGGGGCCGGGGAGCTGTTTTTT.

The V and J genes are TRBV2 and TRBJ2-7; a possible D gene is TRBD2 (6 bases). The CDR3 runs to 13 residues. Trimming left V 8 bases short and J 0 bases short, with 11 bases between. Germline values: CDR1 SNHLY, CDR2 FYNNEI. CDR3 sequence (DNA): TGTGCCAGCTCCCTAGCGCTCTCCTACGAGCAGTACTTC. Its translation: CASSLALSYEQYF.

There are a few counts of this clone. The chain combines TRBV23-1 with TRBJ1-4, with D hard to call. TRBV23-1 belongs to the ORF category, with a function that is uncertain. The CDR3 extends over 16 amino acids. V was cut by 3 bases and J by 6 bases, with 17 bases left in between. The CDR3 here is CASSQVRQGGHEKLFF. The DNA for the CDR3 is TGCGCCAGCAGTCAGGTAAGACAAGGAGGGCATGAAAAACTGTTTTTT.

This chain uses TRBV19 with TRBJ2-3; 9 bases fit TRBD2. Germline CDR1 reads LNHDA; CDR2 reads SQIVND (reference sequence). V gave up 1 base and J gave up 5 bases; unmatched junction bases: 7. The CDR3 extends over 16 amino acids. The CDR3 sequence is CASSIGGGRAVDTQYF. In nucleotides, the CDR3 is TGTGCCAGTAGTATAGGGGGCGGGAGGGCCGTAGATACGCAGTATTTT.

The chain links TRBV7-9 to TRBJ1-2; D is unresolved. The CDR3 length is 15 residues. V lost 1 base and J lost 0, with 9 bases in between. Germline CDR1 is SEHNR and CDR2 is FQNEAQ (reference sequence). CDR3 in DNA: TGTGCCAGCAGCTTAGAGGCGGGCACTAACTATGGCTACACCTTC. This sequence encodes CASSLEAGTNYGYTF.

This clone was found once. V and J are TRBV27 and TRBJ1-1; D unresolved. The CDR3 runs 15 residues. Germline loops: CDR1 MNHEY, CDR2 SMNVEV (reference sequence). V dropped 0 bases and J dropped 0 bases, with 8 bases sitting between them. CDR3 sequence reads: CASSLSPGMNTEAFF. The CDR3 coding sequence is TGTGCCAGCAGTTTATCACCGGGAATGAACACTGAAGCTTTCTTT.

The rearrangement uses TRBV19 and TRBJ2-7, with 10 bases fitting TRBD2. The V and J ends lost 8 bases and 7 bases, in that order; junction bases with no gene match: 11. Germline V lookup: CDR1 LNHDA, CDR2 SQIVND (reference sequence). The length of the CDR3 is 14 residues. CDR3 sequence (DNA): TGTGCCAGTGGGCCTAGCGGGAGAGGAGGAGAGCAGTACTTC. Its protein product is CASGPSGRGGEQYF. Looking up the rest from reference TRBV19 and TRBJ2-7 gives the full variable domain: DGGITQSPKYLFRKEGQNVTLSCEQNLNHDAMYWYRQDPGQGLRLIYYSQIVNDFQKGDIAEGYSVSREKKESFPLTVTSAQKNPTAFYLCASGPSGRGGEQYFGPGTRLTVT.

Notes on this clone: Other DNA sequences in the same sample also yield this CDR3. The chain links TRBV7-2 to TRBJ2-7, with 8 positions matching TRBD2. The ends lost 1 base at V and 2 bases at J; junction bases unmatched: 1. The CDR3 extends over 14 amino acids. Germline V gives CDR1 SGHTA, CDR2 FQGNSA. Written as DNA, the CDR3 is TGTGCCAGCAGCTTAGGCGGGGGGACCTACGAGCAGTACTTC. Translating gives CASSLGGGTYEQYF.

This clone was detected once. The V and J genes are TRBV9 and TRBJ2-1, with a possible D match to TRBD1 (5 bases). CDR3 size: 13 residues. CDR1 is SGDLS, CDR2 YYNGEE, per germline. V lost 3 bases and J lost 9, with 13 bases in between. CDR3 loop: CASSATTGSEQFF. CDR3 sequence (DNA): TGTGCCAGCAGCGCAACCACAGGAAGTGAGCAGTTCTTC.

V usage is TRBV7-2 and J usage is TRBJ2-7; D ambiguous. CDR1 is SGHTA and CDR2 is FQGNSA in the germline V gene. The V gene lost 5 bases and the J gene lost 2 bases, with 16 bases spanning the gap. The CDR3 spans 15 residues. This CDR3 is CASSPVASPTYEQYF. CDR3 in DNA: TGTGCCAGCAGCCCGGTAGCTTCCCCCACCTACGAGCAGTACTTC.

The chain is built from TRBV27 and TRBJ1-1, with D uncertain. Germline V lookup: CDR1 MNHEY, CDR2 SMNVEV (reference sequence). The germline V and J ends were trimmed by 3 bases and 0 bases, with 8 bases remaining between them. The CDR3 length is 14 residues. The CDR3 loop is CASSFGGLNTEAFF. The CDR3 bases are TGTGCCAGCAGTTTTGGAGGGCTGAACACTGAAGCTTTCTTT.

This clone occurred once. The chain has TRBV6-5 and TRBJ1-2; 11 positions match TRBD1. CDR1 and CDR2 (germline): MNHEY, SVGAGI. This CDR3 comprises 15 residues. V shed 3 bases, J shed 2 bases, and the junction held 2 bases outside the gene matches. The CDR3 DNA follows: TGTGCCAGCAGTTATGGGGACAGGGGGAACTATGGCTACACCTTC. It encodes CASSYGDRGNYGYTF.

With regard to this clone: This CDR3 is also generated by other DNA sequences in the sample. V and J are TRBV7-3 and TRBJ2-3, with D perhaps TRBD2 (5 bases). Between the trimmed V and J ends, which lost 1 base and 0 bases, there was a span of 8 bases. Per the germline V gene, CDR1 is SGHTA and CDR2 is FQGTGA. This CDR3 is 15 amino acids long. CDR3 sequence: CASSLSGGSTDTQYF. The CDR3 DNA sequence: TGTGCCAGCAGCTTAAGCGGCGGGAGCACAGATACGCAGTATTTT.

Remarks on this clone: One end of the junction does not line up with germline, which may come from a read error. V and J are TRBV5-5 and TRBJ1-5, with TRBD1 matching 7 bases. The CDR3 length is 14 residues. Germline CDR1 and CDR2: SGHKS and YYEKEE (reference sequence). CDR3 in amino acids: CASRPGTAPQSQHF. CDR3 sequence (DNA): TGTGCCAGCAGACCCGGGACAGCCCCTCAGTCCCAGCATTTT.

The chain carries TRBV28 and TRBJ2-5; 7 positions match TRBD1. In germline, CDR1 is MDHEN, CDR2 SYDVKM. CDR3 length: 15 residues. J gave up 0 bases and V 6 bases, and 7 bases lay outside the gene matches. CDR3 DNA: TGTGCCAGCAGCGGGACAGTAATGTACCAAGAGACCCAGTACTTC. This sequence encodes CASSGTVMYQETQYF.

DNA for the CDR3: TGTGCCATCAGGGGCCCGGGACAGGGGGCAGATACGCAGTATTTT. It yields the protein CAIRGPGQGADTQYF. This chain connects TRBV10-3 to TRBJ2-3; TRBD1 matches at 11 bases. The germline gives CDR1 ENHRY, CDR2 SYGVKD. This CDR3 is 15 amino acids long. Trimming at V came to 6 bases and at J to 4 bases, leaving 6 bases not matched to a gene.

V is TRBV2 and J is TRBJ2-7; the D gene is possibly TRBD2 (5 bases). Germline assignment: CDR1 SNHLY and CDR2 FYNNEI. This CDR3 is built from 14 residues. Trimming stripped 6 bases from V and 0 bases from J, with 12 bases between. The CDR3 is CASRSREISYEQYF. The DNA of the CDR3 is TGTGCCAGCAGGTCAAGGGAGATCTCCTACGAGCAGTACTTC.